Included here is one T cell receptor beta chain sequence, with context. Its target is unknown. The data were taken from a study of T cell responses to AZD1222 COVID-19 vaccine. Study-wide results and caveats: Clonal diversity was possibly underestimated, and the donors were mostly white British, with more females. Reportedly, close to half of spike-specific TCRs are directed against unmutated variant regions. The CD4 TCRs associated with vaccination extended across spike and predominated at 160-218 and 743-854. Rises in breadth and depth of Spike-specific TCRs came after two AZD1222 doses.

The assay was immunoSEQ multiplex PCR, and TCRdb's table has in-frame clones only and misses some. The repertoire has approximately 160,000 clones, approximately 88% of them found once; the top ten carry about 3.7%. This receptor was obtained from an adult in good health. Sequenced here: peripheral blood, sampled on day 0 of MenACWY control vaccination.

CDR3 bases: TGTGCCAGCAGCCCCGGACGGCGAAGCTCCTACAATGAGCAGTTCTTC. The encoded protein is CASSPGRRSSYNEQFF. The chain has TRBV11-3 and TRBJ2-1; no firm D call. Per the germline V gene, CDR1 is SGHNT and CDR2 is YENEEA. Trimming cost V 5 bases and J 0 bases, with 14 bases left between them. The CDR3 is 16 amino acids.